This T cell receptor (beta chain) was profiled in a study of shared clonotypes between healthy human individuals (dated by TCRdb to the early 2020s). Background on the whole study: A couple of women and three men aged 18 to 49 years were included in the cohort. For each donor, CD4 naive and CD4 memory were each run on three plates, CD8 naive on two plates, and CD8 memory on one plate. The study deeply sequenced blood TCR repertoires of 5 or 6 healthy adults to estimate repertoire size and the extent of clonotype sharing between individuals. To increase sequencing depth and limit assay-specific biases, different laboratories used diverse techniques to prepare libraries and sequence TCR repertoires. Per donor, leukapheresis produced somewhere between about 0.94 and 10 billion PBMCs. Overall study outcomes, separate from this receptor: Even with the large sequencing depth, rarefaction of the sorted-subset datasets indicated that sequencing was incomplete. Estimated clonotype richness was generally larger for naive than for memory subsets. Sampling was limited to blood, and TCR repertoires in tissue likely differ from TCR repertoires in blood. When several donors were compared, the shared fraction of clonotypes was 5% to 6.5% for naive CD4, 3.5% to 4% for naive CD8, 2% to 2.5% for memory CD4, and around 0.4% for memory CD8. Higher generation probabilities were observed for clonotypes shared by all four sorted-subset donors than for non-shared clonotypes. Based on pairwise subsampling, the degree of clonotype sharing among donors was expected to be affected by sequencing depth. The genetic and exposure-history diversity represented was limited by the small number of donors.

The CDR3 goes from the cysteine to the phenylalanine over 15 residues. The sequence is cut down to CDR3 DNA, 45 bases in frame from base 1. CDR1 and CDR2 are read off the germline V gene (reference sequence) as LNHNV and YYDKDF. Unmatched junction bases come to 14, with V trimmed by 10 bases and J by 5 bases. Donors were healthy HIV-negative adults with no recently reported acute infections or vaccinations. Every donor was a Caucasian adult living in Nashville, Tennessee, USA. CD4+ T cells were enriched through magnetic negative selection, after which naive cells were positively selected on CD45RA and the remaining negative fraction served as the memory subset. After blood collection by leukapheresis, PBMCs were isolated using Ficoll-Histopaque density gradient centrifugation and then cryopreserved in the vapor phase of liquid nitrogen. Purity and quantity of every magnetically sorted T cell population were checked by analytical flow cytometry. Genomic DNA was isolated from each sorted fraction and quantified by UV absorbance on a Nanodrop 2000c.

Using the deep immunoSEQ assay, multiplex PCR amplified TCR CDR3 regions from genomic DNA. Genomic DNA extracted from each cell subset was distributed evenly over all wells of several immunoSEQ 96-well plates, and each plate served as one replicate. For sorted subsets, around 200 ng genomic DNA, equal to tens of thousands of T cell genomes, was loaded into each replicate PCR. Purified libraries were measured with a Qubit 3.0 fluorometer, size-checked on a Bioanalyzer 2100, and measured again with the KAPA Library Quantification kit. Each immunoSEQ 96-well plate was sequenced on its own single-read 150-cycle Illumina NextSeq 550 flow cell. In the paper's pipeline: Because only junctional sequences without quality scores were contained in the immunoSEQ output, filtering matching that applied to full-length reads could not be performed. To assign V/J genes and CDR3, sequences were annotated against IMGT germline references using PyIR, a Python wrapper for IgBLAST v1.9. Reads with weak V/J assignments (E-value above 1e-6), missing CDR3, stop codons, out-of-frame junctions, or ambiguous translated residues were removed. V3J clonotypes were defined as sequences sharing the same inferred V gene, J gene, and CDR3 amino acid sequence. Percentage overlap between repertoires was computed as shared unique clonotypes divided by the size of the smaller repertoire. RTK rarefaction, the Chao1 estimator, and Recon v2.1 estimates of unobserved clonotypes were used to assess repertoire richness. Generation probabilities for all TCRbeta clonotypes obtained by the gDNA method from a handful of donors were computed using OLGA. This is the immuneACCESS table as TCRdb keeps it, with only in-frame sequences that have V and J called. A part of the clones is gone; compared with another copy, unresolved V genes explain less than half, and the rest is unexplained. V, J and clone size are taken as reported in that table, and D and trimming were inferred from the DNA itself. This sample is represented by a few million clones; 93% of them were singletons. Together, the top ten hold around 0.4% of the sample.

Turning to this clone: Which antigen it targets is not known. No base quality information exists; no much larger clone differs at one position.

The receptor comes from a man younger than 35 in good health. Some clones in this sample may be carry-over from other donors' samples. The chain joins TRBV15 to TRBJ2-5; TRBD1 matches 9 bases in the middle. Sequenced sample: naive CD4+ T cells from PBMCs. The cell subset or site label of this sample denotes: CD45RA+ positively selected. The nucleotides read TGTGCCATCGGGCGTGGGACAGGGTCGGTGGAGACCCAGTACTTC. This yields the protein CAIGRGTGSVETQYF.